The subject of this entry is one T cell receptor beta chain. This record belongs to a study of T cells after posttransplantation cyclophosphamide. Treatment was busulfan-fludarabine conditioning, a marrow graft, and cyclophosphamide on days +3 and +4. CDR1 is MNHEY, CDR2 SVGAGI, per germline. This CDR3 spans 15 amino acids. Trimming stripped 2 bases from V and 6 bases from J, with 13 bases between. Method: immunoSEQ multiplex PCR; TCRdb's copy keeps in-frame clones and lacks some. The data contain 17,000 or so clones, around nine tenths of them singletons. The gene calls are TRBV6-5 and TRBJ1-4; maybe TRBD1 (5 bases). This clonotype originated in a male patient aged 55-69 years who received an allogeneic stem cell transplant from a related donor and was CMV-positive. A share of the T cells may be of graft donor origin. Sequences were derived from CD4+ T cells sorted from blood, sampled after allogeneic stem cell transplant with posttransplant cyclophosphamide. CDR3 sequence reads: CASSYSGQGYEKLFF. CDR3 DNA: TGTGCCAGCAGTTACAGTGGGCAGGGTTATGAAAAACTGTTTTTT.